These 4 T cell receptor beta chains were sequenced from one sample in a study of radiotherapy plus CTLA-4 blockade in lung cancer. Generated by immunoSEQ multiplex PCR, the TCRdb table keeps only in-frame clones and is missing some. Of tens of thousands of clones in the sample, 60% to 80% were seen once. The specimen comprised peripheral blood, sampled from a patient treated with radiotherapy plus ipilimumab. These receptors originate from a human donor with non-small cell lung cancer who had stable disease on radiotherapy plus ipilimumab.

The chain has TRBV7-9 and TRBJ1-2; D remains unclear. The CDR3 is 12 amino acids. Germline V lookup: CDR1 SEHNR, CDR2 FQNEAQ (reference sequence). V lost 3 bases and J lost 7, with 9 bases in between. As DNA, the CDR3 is TGTGCCAGCAGCTTTAATAGGGCTGGCTACACCTTC. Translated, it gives CASSFNRAGYTF.

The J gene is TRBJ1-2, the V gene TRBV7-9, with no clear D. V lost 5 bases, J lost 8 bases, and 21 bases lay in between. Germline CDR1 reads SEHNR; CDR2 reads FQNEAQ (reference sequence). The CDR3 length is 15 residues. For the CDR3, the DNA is TGTGCCAGCAGCCCCTCCTTAACGAGTTCTTTAGGCTACACCTTC. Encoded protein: CASSPSLTSSLGYTF.

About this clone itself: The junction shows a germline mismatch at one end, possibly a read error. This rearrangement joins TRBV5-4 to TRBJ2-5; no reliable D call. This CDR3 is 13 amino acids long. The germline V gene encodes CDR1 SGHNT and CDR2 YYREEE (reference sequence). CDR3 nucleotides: TGTGCCAGCAGCTTGGCGGGCCAACAGACCCAGTACTTC. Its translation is CASSLAGQQTQYF.

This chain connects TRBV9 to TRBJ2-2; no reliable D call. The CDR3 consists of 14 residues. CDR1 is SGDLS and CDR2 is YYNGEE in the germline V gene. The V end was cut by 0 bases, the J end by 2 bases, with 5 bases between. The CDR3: CASSVGQNTGELFF. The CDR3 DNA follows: TGTGCCAGCAGCGTAGGGCAAAACACCGGGGAGCTGTTTTTT.